This T cell receptor (beta chain) was found in a study of control samples from healthy donors and cancer patients. Generated by immunoSEQ multiplex PCR, the TCRdb table keeps only in-frame clones and is missing some. This table holds about 74,000 clones, around nine tenths found once. Sequencing was done on a sample of blood. The sequence was obtained from a woman in her forties or fifties in good health.

CDR3 amino acids: CASSQDPSGGTEQFF. The CDR3 region has the DNA TGCGCCAGCAGCCAGGACCCAAGCGGGGGGACTGAGCAGTTCTTC. The V and J genes are TRBV4-1 and TRBJ2-1; 9 nucleotides align to TRBD2. CDR1 and CDR2 from the germline V gene are MGHRA and YSYEKL. The CDR3 length is 15 residues. J gave up 9 bases and V 3 bases, and 9 bases lay outside the gene matches.